Below are 8 T cell receptor beta chains sequenced from a single sample in a study of blood T cell repertoires in COVID-19. The protocol was immunoSEQ multiplex PCR, while the TCRdb copy is restricted to in-frame clones and leaves out a portion. The sample lists roughly 120,000 clones; 88% were seen once. The sequenced material came from peripheral blood. The receptors were sampled from a woman aged 50 to 65 with active or convalescent COVID-19.

This sequence joins TRBV25-1 and TRBJ1-1; D is unresolved. The CDR3 sequence is 12 residues long. Per the germline V gene, CDR1 is MGHDK and CDR2 is SYGVNS. V was shortened by 7 bases and J by 6 bases, with 12 bases between the two germline ends. The CDR3 sequence is CASIGDGAEAFF. The CDR3 DNA follows: TGTGCCAGCATCGGAGACGGCGCTGAAGCTTTCTTT.

The J gene is TRBJ2-5, the V gene TRBV25-1, with a possible D match to TRBD1 (6 bases). The CDR3 is 13 amino acids. Germline V lookup: CDR1 MGHDK, CDR2 SYGVNS. V was pared by 6 bases and J by 1 base, with 9 bases between. In nucleotides, the CDR3 is TGTGCCAGCAGACAGGGTCCCCAAGAGACCCAGTACTTC. It translates to CASRQGPQETQYF.

The chain combines TRBV9 with TRBJ2-1, with a weak D call TRBD2 (6 bases). V lost 0 bases and J 3 bases, leaving 10 bases between the germline ends. Germline V lookup: CDR1 SGDLS, CDR2 YYNGEE. CDR3 length equals 15 residues. Here the CDR3 DNA reads TGTGCCAGCAGCGTAGGGGGCGGGATCTACAATGAGCAGTTCTTC. It encodes CASSVGGGIYNEQFF.

The gene calls are TRBV5-8 and TRBJ2-6, with 13 bases matching TRBD2. The V gene end was trimmed by 4 bases and the J gene end by 4 bases; junction bases not matched to a gene: 8. Germline CDR1 is SGHTS and CDR2 is YDEGEE. The length of the CDR3 is 18 residues. The DNA for the CDR3 is TGTGCCAGCAGCCATACTAGCGGGAGGGCCTCAGGGGCCAACGTCCTGACTTTC. As protein: CASSHTSGRASGANVLTF.

The chain is built from TRBV9 and TRBJ2-7, with 7 bases aligning to TRBD2. This CDR3 spans 16 amino acids. The ends lost 0 bases at V and 0 bases at J; junction bases unmatched: 6. Germline V lookup: CDR1 SGDLS, CDR2 YYNGEE. The CDR3: CASSVGGAGLSYEQYF. The CDR3 DNA reads TGTGCCAGCAGCGTAGGTGGAGCGGGACTCTCCTACGAGCAGTACTTC.

V is TRBV5-1 and J is TRBJ2-2, with D possibly TRBD2 on 6 matching bases. CDR3 length: 14 residues. Trimming stripped 6 bases from V and 1 base from J, with 10 bases between. The germline V gene has CDR1 SGHRS and CDR2 YFSETQ. CDR3 amino acids: CASMEGLNTGELFF. The DNA for the CDR3 is TGCGCCAGCATGGAGGGACTGAACACCGGGGAGCTGTTTTTT.

The V call is TRBV19, the J call TRBJ1-1; 7 nucleotides align to TRBD1. CDR3 length: 14 amino acids. V lost 4 bases, J lost 4 bases, and 6 bases stayed unmatched. CDR1 is LNHDA, CDR2 SQIVND, per germline (reference sequence). The CDR3 protein is CASSTGTVRTEAFF. The CDR3 region has the DNA TGTGCCAGTAGTACCGGGACAGTGCGCACTGAAGCTTTCTTT. The full variable domain, with the rest looked up from reference TRBV19 and TRBJ1-1, is DGGITQSPKYLFRKEGQNVTLSCEQNLNHDAMYWYRQDPGQGLRLIYYSQIVNDFQKGDIAEGYSVSREKKESFPLTVTSAQKNPTAFYLCASSTGTVRTEAFFGQGTRLTVV.

J is TRBJ2-7 and V is TRBV19, with D possibly being TRBD2 (6 bases). This CDR3 has 17 amino acids. Germline V gene data show CDR1 as LNHDA and CDR2 as SQIVND (reference sequence). The V end lost 4 bases, the J end lost 6 bases, and 25 bases lay between the germline ends. CDR3 nucleotide sequence: TGTGCCAGTAGTACCCTGGCGGGGCAGGCGCCCTGGGGCGAGCAGTACTTC. It codes for CASSTLAGQAPWGEQYF. Full variable domain (remainder filled in from reference TRBV19 and TRBJ2-7): DGGITQSPKYLFRKEGQNVTLSCEQNLNHDAMYWYRQDPGQGLRLIYYSQIVNDFQKGDIAEGYSVSREKKESFPLTVTSAQKNPTAFYLCASSTLAGQAPWGEQYFGPGTRLTVT.